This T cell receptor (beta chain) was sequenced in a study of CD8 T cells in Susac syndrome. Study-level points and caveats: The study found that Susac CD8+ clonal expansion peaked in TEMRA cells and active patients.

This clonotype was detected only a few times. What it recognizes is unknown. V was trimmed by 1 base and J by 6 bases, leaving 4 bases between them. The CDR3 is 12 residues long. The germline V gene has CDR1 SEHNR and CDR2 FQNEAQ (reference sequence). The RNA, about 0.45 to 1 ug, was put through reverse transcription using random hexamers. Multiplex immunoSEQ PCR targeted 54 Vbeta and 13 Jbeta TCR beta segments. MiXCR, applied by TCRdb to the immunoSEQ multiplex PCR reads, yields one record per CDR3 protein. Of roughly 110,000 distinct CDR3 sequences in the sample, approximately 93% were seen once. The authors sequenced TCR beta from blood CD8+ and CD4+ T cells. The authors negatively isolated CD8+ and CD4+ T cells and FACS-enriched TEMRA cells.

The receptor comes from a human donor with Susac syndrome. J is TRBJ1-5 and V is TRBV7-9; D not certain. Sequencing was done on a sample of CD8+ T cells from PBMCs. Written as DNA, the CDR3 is TGTGCCAGCAGCTTAGGTAGTCAGCCCCAGCATTTT. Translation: CASSLGSQPQHF.